The clone carrying this T cell receptor beta chain was counted only a few times. The target antigen is unknown. The record originates from a study of human T cells and chemical hapten exposure. Study results and caveats: After DPC sensitization, TCRs above 1 in 1000 frequency showed no change. Relative to control repertoires, expanded TCRs gave rise to significantly more large CDR3 similarity clusters.

As the library was built, unique molecular identifiers were attached to individual cDNA molecules. TCRdb reanalysed the RACE reads using MiXCR and keeps one entry per CDR3 protein. Of a few hundred thousand distinct CDR3 sequences listed, around 5% are singletons. The time point: pre-sensitization, week 0. The treatment was: therapeutic diphenylcyclopropenone sensitization with weekly scalp DPC. The starting material, unfractionated whole blood, was used for total RNA extraction. V shed 0 bases and J 2 bases; nucleotides not matched to a gene: 6. This CDR3 is 15 amino acids long. Germline CDR1 is DFQATT and CDR2 is SNEGSKA (reference sequence).

The source material was whole blood, sampled in connection with sensitization to the hapten diphenylcyclopropenone (DPC). The clonotype originates from a woman under 30 with alopecia areata. Some clones in this sample may be carry-over from other donors' samples. The rearrangement uses TRBV20-1 and TRBJ1-2; 7 bases map to TRBD1. In DNA, the CDR3 is TGCAGTGCTAGAGATAGTGGACAGGCGAACTATGGCTACACCTTC. Translating gives CSARDSGQANYGYTF.